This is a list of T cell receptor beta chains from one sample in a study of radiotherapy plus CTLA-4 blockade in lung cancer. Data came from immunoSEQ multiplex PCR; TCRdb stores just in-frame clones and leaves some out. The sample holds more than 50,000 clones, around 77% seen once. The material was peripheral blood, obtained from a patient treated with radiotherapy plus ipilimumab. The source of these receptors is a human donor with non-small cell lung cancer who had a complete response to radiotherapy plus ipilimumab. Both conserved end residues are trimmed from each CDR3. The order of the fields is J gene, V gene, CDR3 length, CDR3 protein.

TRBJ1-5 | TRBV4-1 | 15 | ASSQDVQGQGNQPQH
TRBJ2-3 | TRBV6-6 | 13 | ASLLQGQGTDTQY
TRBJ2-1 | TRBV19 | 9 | ASSLYNEQF
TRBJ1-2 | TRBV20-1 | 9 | SARSRGGYT
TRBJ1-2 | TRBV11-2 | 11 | ASSLGQGHGYT
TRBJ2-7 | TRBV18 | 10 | ASAIGGYEQY
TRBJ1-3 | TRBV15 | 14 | ATSRDGRSPGNTIY
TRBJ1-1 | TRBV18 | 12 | ASSPSGMNTEAF
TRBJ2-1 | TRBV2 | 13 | ASSSFPTGLSEQF
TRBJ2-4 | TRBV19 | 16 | ASSPGALRAQAKNIQY
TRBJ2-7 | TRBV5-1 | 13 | ASNPVGADSYEQY
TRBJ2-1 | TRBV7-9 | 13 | ASSPSRLASGEQF
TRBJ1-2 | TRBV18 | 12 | ASSPNYGQTGYT
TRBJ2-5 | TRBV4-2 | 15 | ASSQDWAGGPEETQY
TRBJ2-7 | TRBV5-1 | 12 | ASSLGDRAYEQY
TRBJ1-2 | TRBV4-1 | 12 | ASSPSQGAYGYT
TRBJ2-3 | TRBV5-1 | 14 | ASSPSQGGLTGTQY
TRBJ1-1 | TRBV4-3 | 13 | ASSQESPSKTEAF
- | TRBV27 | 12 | ASSSGQAFVEQY
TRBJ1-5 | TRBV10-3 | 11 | AIRDTLNQPQH
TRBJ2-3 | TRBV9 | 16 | ASSGGLAGGLSTDTQY
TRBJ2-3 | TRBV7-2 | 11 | ASSPTLGGTQY
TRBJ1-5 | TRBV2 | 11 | ARGGMGVQPQH
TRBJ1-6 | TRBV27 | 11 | ASRGPRDSPLH
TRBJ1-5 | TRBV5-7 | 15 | ASSLDLPGTVNQPQH
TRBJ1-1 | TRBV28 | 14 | ASSLAGAAQNTEAF
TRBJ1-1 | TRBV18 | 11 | ASSPLENTEAF
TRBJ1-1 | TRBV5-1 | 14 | ASSLAGGGSNTEAF
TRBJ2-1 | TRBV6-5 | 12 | ASSYGAGVGEQF
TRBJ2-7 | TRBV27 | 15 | ASSFALWRGGSYEQY
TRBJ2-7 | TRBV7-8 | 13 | ASSSWVGQVYEQY
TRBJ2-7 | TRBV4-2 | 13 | ASSQDLALAYEQY
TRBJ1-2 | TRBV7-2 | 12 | ASSFKGQGSGYT
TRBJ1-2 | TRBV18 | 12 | ASSPMEANYGYT
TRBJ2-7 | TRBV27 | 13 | ASSLNRGGSGEQY
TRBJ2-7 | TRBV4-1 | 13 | ASSPATGAIYEQY
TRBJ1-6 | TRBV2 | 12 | ASSFPSSGSPLH
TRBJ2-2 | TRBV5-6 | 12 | ASSLYQITGELF
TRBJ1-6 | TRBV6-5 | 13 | ASTYVAGLDSPLH
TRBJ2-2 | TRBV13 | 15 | ASSLVAGGPMIGELF
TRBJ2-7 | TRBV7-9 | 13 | ASSHSAGGAYEQY
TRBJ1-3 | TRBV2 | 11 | ASSEYRGNTIY
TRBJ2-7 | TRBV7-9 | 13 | ASSLPAGRTYEQY
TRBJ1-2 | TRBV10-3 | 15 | AISRGTGETYNYGYT
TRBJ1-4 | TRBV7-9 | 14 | ASSSGQAGGYEKLF
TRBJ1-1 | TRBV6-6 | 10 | ASRGGYTEAF
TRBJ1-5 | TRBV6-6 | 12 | ASSRGASNQPQH
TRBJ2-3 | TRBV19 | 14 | ASSTPSGRNTDTQY
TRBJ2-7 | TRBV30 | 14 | AWKLAGGPSSYEQY
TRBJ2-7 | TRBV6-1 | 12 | ASSGQGIGYEQY
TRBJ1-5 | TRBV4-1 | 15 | ASSQDLGQRGVQPQH
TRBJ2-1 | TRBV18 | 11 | ASSPGGEFEQF
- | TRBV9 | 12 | ASSGAGKSYEQY
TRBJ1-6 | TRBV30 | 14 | AWSVKGQGAKSPLH